These 6 T cell receptor beta chains came from one sample sequenced in a study of T-cell memory formation after mild COVID-19. One entry per CDR3 protein, called by TCRdb with MiXCR from the 5' RACE reads. In the table there are 360,000 or so distinct CDR3 sequences, around 28% of which are singletons. The material sequenced was PBMCs or a T cell subset sorted from them (not recorded which). These receptor sequences come from an adult woman who had mild COVID-19 (a few samples of this study predate the infection). Cell type and time point are not known.

This chain joins TRBV6-5 and TRBJ2-3, with 9 bases fitting TRBD1. Germline V gives CDR1 MNHEY, CDR2 SVGAGI. The ends lost 2 bases at V and 1 base at J; junction bases unmatched: 4. This CDR3 contains 16 residues. CDR3 DNA sequence: TGTGCCAGCAGTTACACGTGGACAGGGGGCACAGATACGCAGTATTTT. This sequence encodes CASSYTWTGGTDTQYF.

The chain employs TRBV7-2 and TRBJ2-2; no clear D. Trimming took 2 bases from V and 2 from J, leaving 12 bases between them. Germline loops: CDR1 SGHTA, CDR2 FQGNSA. The CDR3 consists of 16 residues. This CDR3 is CASSLHPPTNTGELFF. As DNA, the CDR3 is TGTGCCAGCAGCTTACATCCCCCAACAAACACCGGGGAGCTGTTTTTT.

The table lists this clonotype with a few counts. This chain connects TRBV7-7 to TRBJ1-5; D might be TRBD1 (5 bases). CDR3 length: 15 residues. Germline V gene lookup returns CDR1 SSHAT and CDR2 FNYEAQ (reference sequence). V was trimmed by 7 bases and J by 7 bases, leaving 20 bases between them. The CDR3 loop reads CASILTGTEPQPQHF. CDR3 sequence (DNA): TGTGCCAGCATCCTTACCGGGACTGAACCGCAGCCCCAGCATTTT.

V is TRBV12-3 or TRBV12-4 and J is TRBJ1-1; D remains unclear. This CDR3 is 11 amino acids long. V dropped 7 bases and J dropped 7 bases, with 10 bases sitting between them. CDR3: CASTLRGEAFF. The CDR3 DNA reads as TGTGCCAGCACCCTTCGCGGTGAAGCTTTCTTT.

Only one count was recorded for this clonotype. The CDR3 nucleotides read TGTGCCAGCAGCTTAGCGCCCGGGACAACCAACTATGGCTACACCTTC. Translating gives CASSLAPGTTNYGYTF. The genes are TRBV7-9 and TRBJ1-2, with D perhaps TRBD1 (6 bases). The germline V gene has CDR1 SEHNR and CDR2 FQNEAQ (reference sequence). The CDR3 runs 16 residues. The V end lost 0 bases, the J end lost 2 bases, and 13 bases lay between the germline ends.

The table lists this clonotype with a few counts. The chain couples TRBV5-1 to TRBJ2-2, with 9 bases fitting TRBD2. Germline assignment: CDR1 SGHRS and CDR2 YFSETQ. Trimming at V came to 0 bases and at J to 2 bases, leaving 2 bases not matched to a gene. The CDR3 runs 16 residues. CDR3 sequence reads: CASSLGGLANTGELFF. CDR3 bases: TGCGCCAGCAGCTTGGGGGGACTAGCCAACACCGGGGAGCTGTTTTTT.